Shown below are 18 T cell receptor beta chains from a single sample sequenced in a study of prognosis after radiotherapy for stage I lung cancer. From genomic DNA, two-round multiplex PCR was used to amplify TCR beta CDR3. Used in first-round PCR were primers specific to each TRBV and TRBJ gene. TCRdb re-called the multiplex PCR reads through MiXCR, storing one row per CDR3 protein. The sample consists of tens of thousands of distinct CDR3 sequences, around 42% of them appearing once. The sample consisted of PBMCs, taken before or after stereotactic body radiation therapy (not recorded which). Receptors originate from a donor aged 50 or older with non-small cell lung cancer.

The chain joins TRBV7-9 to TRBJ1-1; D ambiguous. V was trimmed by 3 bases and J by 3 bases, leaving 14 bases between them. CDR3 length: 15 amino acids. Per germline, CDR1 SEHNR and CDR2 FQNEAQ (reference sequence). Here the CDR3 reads CASSLEEARYTEAFF. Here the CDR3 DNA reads TGTGCCAGCAGCTTGGAGGAGGCGCGGTACACTGAAGCTTTCTTT.

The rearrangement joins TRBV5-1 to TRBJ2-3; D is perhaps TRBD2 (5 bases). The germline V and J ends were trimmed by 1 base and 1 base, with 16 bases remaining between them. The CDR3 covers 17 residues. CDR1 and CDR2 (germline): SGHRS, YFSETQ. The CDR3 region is CASSLMGASLGTDTQYF. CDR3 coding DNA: TGCGCCAGCAGCTTGATGGGAGCTAGCCTAGGCACAGATACGCAGTATTTT.

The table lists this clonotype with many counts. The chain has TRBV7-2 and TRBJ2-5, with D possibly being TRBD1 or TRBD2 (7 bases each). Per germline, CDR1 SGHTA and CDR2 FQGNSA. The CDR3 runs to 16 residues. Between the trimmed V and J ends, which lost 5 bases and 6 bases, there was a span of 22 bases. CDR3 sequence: CASSQGGAAGVQTQYF. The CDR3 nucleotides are TGTGCCAGCAGCCAGGGGGGGGCGGCGGGAGTACAGACCCAGTACTTC.

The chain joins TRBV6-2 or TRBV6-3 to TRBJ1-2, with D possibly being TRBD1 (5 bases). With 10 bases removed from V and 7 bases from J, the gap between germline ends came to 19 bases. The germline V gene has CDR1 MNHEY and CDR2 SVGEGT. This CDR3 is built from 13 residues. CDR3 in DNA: TGTGCCATCAGACCATGGGGCCGGGGTGGCTACACCTTC. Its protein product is CAIRPWGRGGYTF.

The CDR3 sequence: CASSKTVPNTEAFF. DNA for the CDR3: TGTGCCAGCAGTAAGACAGTGCCGAACACTGAAGCTTTCTTT. The chain carries TRBV6-2 or TRBV6-3 and TRBJ1-1; perhaps TRBD1 as D (5 bases). The V gene's germline CDR1 is MNHEY and CDR2 SVGEGT. The CDR3 loop spans 14 amino acids. With 5 bases removed from V and 1 base from J, the gap between germline ends came to 11 bases.

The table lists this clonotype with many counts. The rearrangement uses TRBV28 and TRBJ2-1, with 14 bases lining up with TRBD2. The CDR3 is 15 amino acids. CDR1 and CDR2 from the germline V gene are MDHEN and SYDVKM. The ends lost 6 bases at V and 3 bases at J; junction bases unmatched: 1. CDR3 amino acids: CASRGTSGGYNEQFF. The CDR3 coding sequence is TGTGCCAGCAGAGGGACTAGCGGGGGCTACAATGAGCAGTTCTTC.

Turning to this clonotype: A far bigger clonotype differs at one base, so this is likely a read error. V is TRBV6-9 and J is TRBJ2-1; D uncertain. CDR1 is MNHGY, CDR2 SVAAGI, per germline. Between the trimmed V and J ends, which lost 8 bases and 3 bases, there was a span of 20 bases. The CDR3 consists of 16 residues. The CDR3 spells CASQRSQTPFYNEQFF. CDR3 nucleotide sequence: TGTGCCAGCCAAAGGTCTCAAACCCCTTTCTACAATGAGCAGTTCTTC.

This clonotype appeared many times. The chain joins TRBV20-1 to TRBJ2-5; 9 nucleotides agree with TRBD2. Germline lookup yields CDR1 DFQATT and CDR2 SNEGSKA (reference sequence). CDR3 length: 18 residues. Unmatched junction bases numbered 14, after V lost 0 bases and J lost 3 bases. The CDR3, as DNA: TGCAGTGCTAGAGAGGCTAGCGGGATCGATTTATTTAAAGAGACCCAGTACTTC. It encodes CSAREASGIDLFKETQYF.

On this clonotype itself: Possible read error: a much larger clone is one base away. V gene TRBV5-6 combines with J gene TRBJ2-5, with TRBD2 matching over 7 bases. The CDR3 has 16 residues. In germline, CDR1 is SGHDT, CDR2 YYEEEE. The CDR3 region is CASRARASGYQDTQYF. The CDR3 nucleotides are TGTGCCAGCAGAGCCCGGGCTAGCGGTTACCAAGATACCCAGTACTTC. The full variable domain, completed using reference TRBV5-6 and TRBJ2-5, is DAGVTQSPTHLIKTRGQQVTLRCSPKSGHDTVSWYQQALGQGPQFIFQYYEEEERQRGNFPDRFSGHQFPNYSSELNVNALLLGDSALYLCASRARASGYQDTQYFGPGTRLLVL.

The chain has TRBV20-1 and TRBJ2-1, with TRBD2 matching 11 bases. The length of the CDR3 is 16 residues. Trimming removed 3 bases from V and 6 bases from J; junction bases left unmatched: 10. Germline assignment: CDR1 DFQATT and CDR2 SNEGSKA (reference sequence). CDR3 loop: CSARHPGLAVINEQFF. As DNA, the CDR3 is TGCAGTGCTAGGCACCCGGGACTAGCGGTTATCAATGAGCAGTTCTTC.

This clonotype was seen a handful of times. The CDR3 sequence: CASSYRVSYNSPLHF. As DNA, the CDR3 is TGTGCCAGCAGTTACAGGGTGTCCTATAATTCACCCCTCCACTTT. The genes are TRBV28 and TRBJ1-6; perhaps TRBD1 as D (6 bases). This CDR3 is built from 15 residues. From germline, CDR1 is MDHEN and CDR2 SYDVKM. V shed 4 bases and J shed 1 base, with 8 bases lying between them.

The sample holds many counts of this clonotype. The CDR3 nucleotides are TGTGCCAGCACCCGGGCCACAACGAACACTGAAGCTTTCTTT. The encoded protein is CASTRATTNTEAFF. J is TRBJ1-1 and V is TRBV7-9, with no clear D. Germline V gene data show CDR1 as SEHNR and CDR2 as FQNEAQ (reference sequence). V lost 7 bases, J lost 1 base, and 13 bases lay in between. CDR3 length: 14 residues.

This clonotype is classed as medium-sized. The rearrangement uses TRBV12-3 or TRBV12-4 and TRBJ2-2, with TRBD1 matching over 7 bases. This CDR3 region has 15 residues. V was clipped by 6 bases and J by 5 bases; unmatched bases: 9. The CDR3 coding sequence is TGTGCCAGCAGGACACAGGGGATGAGGACCGGGGAGCTGTTTTTT. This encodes CASRTQGMRTGELFF.

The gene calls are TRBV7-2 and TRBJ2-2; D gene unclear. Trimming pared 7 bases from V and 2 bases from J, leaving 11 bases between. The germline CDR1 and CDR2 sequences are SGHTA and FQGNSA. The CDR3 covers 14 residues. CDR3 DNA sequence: TGTGCCAGCATATTGATAGCTAACACCGGGGAGCTGTTTTTT. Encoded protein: CASILIANTGELFF.

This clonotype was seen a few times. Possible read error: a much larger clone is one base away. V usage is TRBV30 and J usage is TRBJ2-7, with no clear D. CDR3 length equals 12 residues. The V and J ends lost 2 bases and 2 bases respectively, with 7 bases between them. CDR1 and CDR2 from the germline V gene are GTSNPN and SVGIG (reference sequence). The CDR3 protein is CAWSSTTYEQYF. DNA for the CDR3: TGTGCCTGGAGTAGTACAACCTACGAGCAGTACTTC.

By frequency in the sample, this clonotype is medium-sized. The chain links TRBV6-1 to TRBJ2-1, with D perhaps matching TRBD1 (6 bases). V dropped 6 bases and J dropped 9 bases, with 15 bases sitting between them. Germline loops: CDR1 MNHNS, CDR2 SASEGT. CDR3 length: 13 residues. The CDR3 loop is CASSRRPDSEQFF. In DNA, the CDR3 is TGTGCCAGCAGCCGACGCCCGGACAGTGAGCAGTTCTTC.

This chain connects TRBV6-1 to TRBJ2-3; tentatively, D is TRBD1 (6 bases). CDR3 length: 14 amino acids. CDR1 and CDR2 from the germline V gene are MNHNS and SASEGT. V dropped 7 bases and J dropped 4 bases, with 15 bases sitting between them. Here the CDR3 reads CASILTGTPDTQYF. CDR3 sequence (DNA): TGTGCCAGCATTCTAACAGGGACCCCAGATACGCAGTATTTT.

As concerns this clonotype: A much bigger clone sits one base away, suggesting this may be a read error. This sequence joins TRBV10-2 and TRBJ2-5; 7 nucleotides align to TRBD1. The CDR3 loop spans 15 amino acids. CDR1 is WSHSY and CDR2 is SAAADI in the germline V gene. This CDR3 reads CASSRTGEYQETHYF. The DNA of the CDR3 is TGCGCCAGCAGTCGGACAGGCGAGTACCAAGAGACCCATTACTTC.